This T cell receptor (beta chain) was captured by sequencing in a study of blood T cell repertoires in COVID-19. Study as a whole: The analysed material was cDNA or gDNA that came from T cells, B-cell-depleted T cells, or PBMCs.

Here immunoSEQ multiplex PCR was the method, and the copy in TCRdb shows in-frame clones only, minus some. This sample carries some 320,000 clones, approximately 89% of them seen once, and the ten largest clones take approximately 12%. While infection was still active, Seattle patients were enrolled and then followed longitudinally. Trimming took 6 bases from V and 11 from J; bases not matched to a gene: 13. This CDR3 is built from 14 residues. Germline loops: CDR1 MNHEY, CDR2 SMNVEV (reference sequence). The sequencing input was peripheral blood. V usage is TRBV27 and J usage is TRBJ1-1, with TRBD1 identical over 9 bases. The clonotype originates from a woman aged 25 to 45 with COVID-19, enrolled during active disease. The CDR3: CASSPKPTGGKAFF. DNA of the CDR3: TGTGCCAGCAGCCCGAAACCTACAGGGGGCAAGGCTTTCTTT.